A single sample is the source of the 32 T cell receptor beta chains below, sequenced in a study of cytomegalovirus exposure and HLA in healthy donors. PCR involved 60 Vbeta and 13 Jbeta primers. Produced via immunoSEQ multiplex PCR; TCRdb's table is partial and in-frame only. The profile shows some 150,000 clones, 73% of them singletons. The sample was PBMCs. The receptors shown here come from a human donor in good health.

J is TRBJ1-6 and V is TRBV5-6, with 9 nucleotides matching TRBD1. V lost 2 bases to trimming and J lost 7 bases; unmatched junction nucleotides: 4. Germline CDR1 and CDR2: SGHDT and YYEEEE. CDR3 size: 15 residues. The CDR3 bases are TGTGCCAGCAGCTTTATCGACAGGGGGAATTCACCCCTCCACTTT. It specifies CASSFIDRGNSPLHF.

The J gene is TRBJ2-7, the V gene TRBV7-6, with no clear D. Germline-derived CDR1 and CDR2 are SGHVS and FNYEAQ. V gave up 3 bases and J gave up 3 bases, with 9 bases separating them. This CDR3 is 13 amino acids long. The CDR3 region is CASSLGQNYEQYF. The CDR3, as DNA: TGTGCCAGCAGCTTGGGCCAGAACTACGAGCAGTACTTC. Full variable domain (remainder filled in from reference TRBV7-6 and TRBJ2-7): GAGVSQSPRYKVTKRGQDVALRCDPISGHVSLYWYRQALGQGPEFLTYFNYEAQQDKSGLPNDRFSAERPEGSISTLTIQRTEQRDSAMYRCASSLGQNYEQYFGPGTRLTVT.

V gene TRBV18 combines with J gene TRBJ2-1; D call uncertain. This CDR3 spans 15 amino acids. V lost 3 bases and J 3 bases, leaving 12 bases between the germline ends. Germline V gene sequence: CDR1 KGHSH, CDR2 LQKENI. Here the CDR3 reads CASSPQAGNYNEQFF. DNA of the CDR3: TGTGCCAGCTCACCCCAAGCAGGCAACTACAATGAGCAGTTCTTC.

V and J are TRBV10-3 and TRBJ2-7, with 8 bases identical to TRBD2. The last part of the DNA fits TRBJ2-1 better; the J call may be wrong. This CDR3 is 14 amino acids long. Germline V gene lookup returns CDR1 ENHRY and CDR2 SYGVKD. CDR3 DNA sequence: TGTGCCATAAGAAGCGGGGGCCGGGGAAATGAGCAGTTCTTC. Translated, it gives CAIRSGGRGNEQFF.

The V gene is TRBV18, the J gene TRBJ2-5, with D tentatively TRBD2 (5 bases). Germline CDR1 KGHSH, CDR2 LQKENI. V lost 5 bases and J 4 bases, leaving 14 bases between the germline ends. The length of the CDR3 is 14 residues. CDR3 loop: CASSILVRAETQYF. The CDR3 nucleotides are TGTGCCAGCTCAATTCTAGTGCGGGCAGAGACCCAGTACTTC.

This clone turned up a few times. The chain links TRBV5-4 to TRBJ1-1, with TRBD1 as a possible D gene (6 bases). The CDR3 length is 14 residues. Per germline, CDR1 SGHNT and CDR2 YYREEE (reference sequence). The V gene lost 0 bases and the J gene lost 2 bases, with 8 bases spanning the gap. The CDR3 spells CASSLAGHNTEAFF. CDR3 nucleotides: TGTGCCAGCAGCTTGGCGGGACACAACACTGAAGCTTTCTTT.

The chain recombines TRBV18 with TRBJ2-2; 10 nucleotides align to TRBD2. The J segment lost 6 bases and the V segment lost 2 bases, leaving 9 bases of the junction unmatched. Germline CDR1 KGHSH, CDR2 LQKENI. The CDR3 runs to 17 residues. CDR3 DNA: TGTGCCAGCTCACCAAGGCTAGCGGGAGACGGTCCCGGGGAGCTGTTTTTT. The encoded protein is CASSPRLAGDGPGELFF.

This clone was counted a few times. This chain links TRBV5-6 with TRBJ2-1; D gene ambiguous. This CDR3 has 13 residues. V lost 1 base to trimming and J lost 4 bases, with 6 bases between them. The germline gives CDR1 SGHDT, CDR2 YYEEEE. The CDR3 region has the DNA TGTGCCAGCAGCTTGTTCTATTACAATGAGCAGTTCTTC. Residues: CASSLFYYNEQFF. Full variable domain (outside the CDR3, taken from reference TRBV5-6 and TRBJ2-1): DAGVTQSPTHLIKTRGQQVTLRCSPKSGHDTVSWYQQALGQGPQFIFQYYEEEERQRGNFPDRFSGHQFPNYSSELNVNALLLGDSALYLCASSLFYYNEQFFGPGTRLTVL.

This clone was found a few times. The chain couples TRBV30 to TRBJ1-3; no firm D call. The germline V gene has CDR1 GTSNPN and CDR2 SVGIG (reference sequence). The V and J ends lost 3 bases and 7 bases respectively, with 7 bases between them. The length of the CDR3 is 11 residues. CDR3 DNA: TGTGCCTGGAGACGCGGGAACACCATATATTTT. This codes for CAWRRGNTIYF. Supplemented by reference TRBV30 and TRBJ1-3, the full variable domain reads SQTIHQWPATLVQPVGSPLSLECTVEGTSNPNLYWYRQAAGRGLQLLFYSVGIGQISSEVPQNLSASRPQDRQFILSSKKLLLSDSGFYLCAWRRGNTIYFGEGSWLTVV.

The CDR3 region is CASSSSPQPQETQYF. The CDR3, as DNA: TGTGCCAGCAGCTCTTCCCCACAGCCCCAAGAGACCCAGTACTTC. V is TRBV11-3 and J is TRBJ2-5, with no clear D. The CDR3 is 15 amino acids. Per germline, CDR1 SGHNT and CDR2 YENEEA. With 4 bases removed from V and 1 base from J, the gap between germline ends came to 13 bases.

This rearrangement joins TRBV7-9 to TRBJ2-1; D uncertain. CDR3 length: 16 amino acids. V lost 0 bases to trimming and J lost 0 bases, with 9 bases between them. The germline V gene encodes CDR1 SEHNR and CDR2 FQNEAQ (reference sequence). The CDR3 bases are TGTGCCAGCAGCTTAGCCTTCCCCGGCTCCTACAATGAGCAGTTCTTC. This translates into CASSLAFPGSYNEQFF.

The rearrangement links TRBV9 to TRBJ1-1, with 7 nucleotides matching TRBD1. Germline lookup yields CDR1 SGDLS and CDR2 YYNGEE. The CDR3 spans 15 residues. V was clipped by 0 bases and J by 3 bases; unmatched bases: 5. The CDR3 coding sequence is TGTGCCAGCAGCGTAGTTAGAACAGGGGACACTGAAGCTTTCTTT. The encoded protein is CASSVVRTGDTEAFF.

This clone was seen more than once but under ten times. The CDR3 nucleotides read TGTGCCAGCAGTTTACAAAGCGGGAGAAGATACGAGCAGTACTTC. Its protein product is CASSLQSGRRYEQYF. This chain joins TRBV27 and TRBJ2-7; 8 bases match TRBD2. Germline V CDR1 and CDR2: MNHEY, SMNVEV (reference sequence). The CDR3 is 15 amino acids. With V trimmed by 2 bases and J by 4 bases, 7 bases remained unmatched.

V is TRBV5-1 and J is TRBJ1-1; tentative D call: TRBD1 (6 bases). The CDR3 is 17 residues long. V lost 7 bases, J lost 2 bases, and 24 bases lay in between. CDR1 and CDR2 (germline): SGHRS, YFSETQ. Here the CDR3 reads CASGGGGSEGPNTEAFF. DNA of the CDR3: TGCGCCAGCGGAGGGGGGGGGTCAGAAGGTCCCAACACTGAAGCTTTCTTT.

The chain has TRBV18 and TRBJ2-1, with 7 bases fitting TRBD1. The J segment lost 10 bases and the V segment lost 2 bases, leaving 8 bases of the junction unmatched. Germline V lookup: CDR1 KGHSH, CDR2 LQKENI. CDR3 length equals 14 residues. CDR3 residues: CASSPWGQRREQFF. CDR3 nucleotide sequence: TGTGCCAGCTCACCATGGGGACAGAGGCGGGAGCAGTTCTTC.

This chain joins TRBV28 and TRBJ1-2; D is perhaps TRBD1 (6 bases). Germline V gene lookup returns CDR1 MDHEN and CDR2 SYDVKM. This CDR3 region has 11 residues. V was trimmed by 3 bases and J by 8 bases, leaving 7 bases between them. CDR3 region: CASSFRGGYTF. The CDR3 nucleotides are TGTGCCAGCAGTTTCAGGGGAGGCTACACCTTC.

This chain links TRBV28 with TRBJ2-3, with 8 nucleotides matching TRBD2. Germline V gene data show CDR1 as MDHEN and CDR2 as SYDVKM. The trim removed 7 bases at V and 4 bases at J, leaving 7 bases unmatched. The CDR3 has 14 residues. CDR3 region: CASTSGGRADTQYF. CDR3 DNA sequence: TGTGCCAGCACCAGCGGGGGCCGGGCAGATACGCAGTATTTT.

The gene calls are TRBV30 and TRBJ2-5, with D maybe TRBD2 (6 bases). Looked up from germline, CDR1 is GTSNPN and CDR2 is SVGIG (reference sequence). Between the trimmed V and J ends, which lost 0 bases and 5 bases, there was a span of 19 bases. The length of the CDR3 is 16 residues. In DNA form, the CDR3 reads TGTGCCTGGAGTGTCGGGGAGGCCCTCGGGGAGGAGACCCAGTACTTC. It codes for CAWSVGEALGEETQYF.

The chain recombines TRBV2 with TRBJ2-7, with TRBD2 identical over 7 bases. CDR1 and CDR2 (germline): SNHLY, FYNNEI. The V segment lost 6 bases and the J segment 6 bases; nucleotides outside the gene matches: 8. CDR3 length: 13 residues. The CDR3 loop reads CASRPGEGTEQYF. DNA for the CDR3: TGTGCCAGCAGGCCGGGGGAGGGTACCGAGCAGTACTTC.

The rearrangement joins TRBV7-5 to TRBJ2-3; the table calls TRBD2, which could not be checked here. TRBV7-5 is a pseudogene. The length of the CDR3 is 14 residues. In DNA form, the CDR3 reads TGTGCCAGAAGCCAAAAGCGGGGGGCAGATACGCAGTATTTT. Amino acids: CARSQKRGADTQYF.

The rearrangement joins TRBV6-1 to TRBJ1-5; D not resolved. Germline CDR1 and CDR2: MNHNS and SASEGT. Deletions cut 1 base from V and 0 bases from J, with 7 bases between. The CDR3 spans 15 residues. Here the CDR3 DNA reads TGTGCCAGCAGTGAAGGGCCGTATAGCAATCAGCCCCAGCATTTT. Translated: CASSEGPYSNQPQHF.

V is TRBV5-6 and J is TRBJ2-7, with 12 bases identical to TRBD2. J gave up 3 bases and V 3 bases, and 13 bases lay outside the gene matches. CDR3 length: 18 amino acids. Germline V gives CDR1 SGHDT, CDR2 YYEEEE. The CDR3: CASSWGLAGILSDYEQYF. In DNA form, the CDR3 reads TGTGCCAGCAGCTGGGGACTAGCGGGTATACTTAGCGACTACGAGCAGTACTTC.

V usage is TRBV27 and J usage is TRBJ1-2, with TRBD1 matching 8 bases. Looked up from germline, CDR1 is MNHEY and CDR2 is SMNVEV (reference sequence). The CDR3 extends over 16 amino acids. With V trimmed by 2 bases and J by 5 bases, 10 bases remained unmatched. The CDR3 bases are TGTGCCAGCAGTTTAGTAAGGCAGGGGGCTCTGTATGGCTACACCTTC. This translates into CASSLVRQGALYGYTF.

This clone has only one observation. The V call is TRBV7-2, the J call TRBJ1-6; D is unresolved. Trimming shortened V by 1 base and J by 4 bases, and 5 bases separated the two germline ends. Germline-derived CDR1 and CDR2 are SGHTA and FQGNSA. The CDR3 is 14 residues long. For the CDR3, the DNA is TGTGCCAGCAGCTTAGGCAGTTATAATTCACCCCTCCACTTT. This translates into CASSLGSYNSPLHF.

This chain connects TRBV5-4 to TRBJ2-7, with no clear D. Trimming took 1 base from V and 2 from J, leaving 10 bases between them. CDR1 is SGHNT, CDR2 YYREEE, per germline (reference sequence). This CDR3 has 14 residues. The CDR3 reads CASSLRAGPYEQYF. For the CDR3, the DNA is TGTGCCAGCAGCTTGCGCGCAGGCCCCTACGAGCAGTACTTC.

The CDR3 DNA is TGTGCCAGCAGTGGGTTCCGGGAGAACACTGAAGCTTTCTTT. Its protein is CASSGFRENTEAFF. The V call is TRBV2, the J call TRBJ1-1; D unresolved. Trimming cost V 4 bases and J 1 base, with 10 bases left between them. Germline assignment: CDR1 SNHLY and CDR2 FYNNEI. There are 14 residues in the CDR3.

The chain links TRBV6-1 to TRBJ1-4; 7 bases align to TRBD1. Germline CDR1 and CDR2: MNHNS and SASEGT. V dropped 2 bases and J dropped 7; count of bases not matched to a gene: 4. The CDR3 covers 14 residues. The CDR3 reads CASSEYRGGEKLFF. CDR3 in DNA: TGTGCCAGCAGTGAATACAGGGGCGGTGAAAAACTGTTTTTT.

The rearrangement links TRBV6-1 to TRBJ2-2, with D tentatively TRBD2 (5 bases). V was pared by 4 bases and J by 6 bases, with 18 bases between. The germline V gene has CDR1 MNHNS and CDR2 SASEGT. The CDR3 consists of 16 residues. As DNA, the CDR3 is TGTGCCAGCAGTGTCAGTACGGGGAGAGGCGCCGGGGAGCTGTTTTTT. It encodes CASSVSTGRGAGELFF.

This clone was counted between two and nine times. The gene calls are TRBV5-6 and TRBJ2-5; the D gene is possibly TRBD2 (6 bases). With the DNA end fitting TRBJ2-7 better, the J assignment may be wrong. This CDR3 has 16 amino acids. Germline V gives CDR1 SGHDT, CDR2 YYEEEE. As DNA, the CDR3 is TGTGCCAGCAGCCTGAGGCCGGGACTCGCCAACTACGAGCAGTACTTC. It is translated as CASSLRPGLANYEQYF.

The count of this clone is one. The chain links TRBV2 to TRBJ1-5, with D maybe TRBD1 (5 bases). Between the trimmed V and J ends, which lost 5 bases and 4 bases, there was a span of 15 bases. Germline CDR1 is SNHLY and CDR2 is FYNNEI. CDR3 length equals 15 residues. Written as DNA, the CDR3 is TGTGCCAGCAGTAAACGGGAGGGGACTAATCAGCCCCAGCATTTT. It translates to CASSKREGTNQPQHF.

This clone was seen a single time. This chain links TRBV4-1 with TRBJ1-6, with unresolved D. The ends were cut back, 1 base at V and 4 bases at J, with 11 bases in the middle. Germline CDR1 and CDR2: MGHRA and YSYEKL. There are 16 residues in the CDR3. CDR3 sequence reads: CASSQAAPKYNSPLHF. CDR3 DNA: TGCGCCAGCAGCCAAGCTGCGCCGAAATATAATTCACCCCTCCACTTT.

The chain combines TRBV5-8 with TRBJ2-3, with a weak D call TRBD1 (5 bases). The CDR3 extends over 16 amino acids. Trimming stripped 5 bases from V and 1 base from J, with 17 bases between. Germline V gene sequence: CDR1 SGHTS, CDR2 YDEGEE. The CDR3 bases are TGTGCCAGCAGTACGGGTCGGACATCTGGCACAGATACGCAGTATTTT. As protein: CASSTGRTSGTDTQYF.